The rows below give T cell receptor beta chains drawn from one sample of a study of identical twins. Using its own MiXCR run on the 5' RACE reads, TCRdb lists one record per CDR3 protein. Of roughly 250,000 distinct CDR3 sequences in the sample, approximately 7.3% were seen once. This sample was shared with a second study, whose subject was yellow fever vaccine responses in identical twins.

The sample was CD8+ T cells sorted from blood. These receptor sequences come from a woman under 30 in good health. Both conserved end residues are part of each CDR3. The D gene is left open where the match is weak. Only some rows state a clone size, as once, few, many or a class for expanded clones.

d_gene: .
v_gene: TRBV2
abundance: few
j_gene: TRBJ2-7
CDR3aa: CASSEWRAREQYF
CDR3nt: TGTGCCAGCAGTGAGTGGCGGGCGCGGGAGCAGTACTTC

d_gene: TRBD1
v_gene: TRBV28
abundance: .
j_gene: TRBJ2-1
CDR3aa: CASSSTHGTDYNEQFF
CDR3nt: TGTGCCAGCAGTTCCACCCACGGGACAGATTACAATGAGCAGTTCTTC

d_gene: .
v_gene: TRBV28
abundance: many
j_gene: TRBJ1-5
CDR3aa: CASSLEQGYNQPQHF
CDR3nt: TGTGCCAGCAGTTTAGAACAGGGATACAATCAGCCCCAGCATTTT

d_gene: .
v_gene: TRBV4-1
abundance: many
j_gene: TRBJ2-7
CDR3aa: CASSLFIGGISYEQYF
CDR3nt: TGCGCCAGCAGCCTCTTTATTGGGGGAATCTCCTACGAGCAGTACTTC

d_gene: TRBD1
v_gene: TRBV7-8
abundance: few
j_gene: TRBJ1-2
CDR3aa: CASSPTGQGANYGYTF
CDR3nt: TGTGCCAGCAGCCCGACAGGACAGGGTGCTAACTATGGCTACACCTTC

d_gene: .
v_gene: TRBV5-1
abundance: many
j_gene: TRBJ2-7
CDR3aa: CASSLEGWGYEQYF
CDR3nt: TGCGCCAGCAGCTTAGAAGGGTGGGGGTACGAGCAGTACTTC

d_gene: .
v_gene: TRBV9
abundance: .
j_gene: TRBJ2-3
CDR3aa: CASSQDKSTDTQYF
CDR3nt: TGTGCCAGCAGCCAGGACAAGAGCACAGATACGCAGTATTTT

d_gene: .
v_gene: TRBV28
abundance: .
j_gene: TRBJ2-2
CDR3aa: CASTNKEREWGPGELFF
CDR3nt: TGTGCCAGCACCAACAAGGAACGGGAGTGGGGGCCCGGGGAGCTGTTTTTT

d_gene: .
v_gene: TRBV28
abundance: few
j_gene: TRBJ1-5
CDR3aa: CASSLGVFSGTDQPQHF
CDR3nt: TGTGCCAGCAGTTTAGGGGTGTTTTCAGGGACCGATCAGCCCCAGCATTTT

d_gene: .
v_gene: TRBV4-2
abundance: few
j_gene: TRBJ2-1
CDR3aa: CASSQGPGPYNEQFF
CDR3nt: TGTGCCAGCAGCCAAGGCCCTGGGCCTTACAATGAGCAGTTCTTC

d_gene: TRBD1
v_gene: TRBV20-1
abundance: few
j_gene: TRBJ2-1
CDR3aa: CSARAGTGRDEQFF
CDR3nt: TGCAGTGCTAGAGCCGGGACAGGTAGGGATGAGCAGTTCTTC

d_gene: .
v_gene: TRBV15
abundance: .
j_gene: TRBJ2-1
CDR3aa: CATSRPGASDNEQFF
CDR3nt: TGTGCCACCAGCCGCCCCGGGGCTAGTGATAATGAGCAGTTCTTC

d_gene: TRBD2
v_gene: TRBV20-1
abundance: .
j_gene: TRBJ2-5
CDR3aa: CSARDFGGGQETQYF
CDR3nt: TGCAGTGCTAGAGATTTTGGGGGAGGGCAAGAGACCCAGTACTTC

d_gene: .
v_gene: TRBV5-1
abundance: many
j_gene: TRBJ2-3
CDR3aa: CASSRSGLQADTQYF
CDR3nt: TGCGCCAGCAGCCGCTCGGGACTCCAGGCTGATACGCAGTATTTT

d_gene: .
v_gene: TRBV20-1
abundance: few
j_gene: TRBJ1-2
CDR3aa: CSARAEGKGTSGDYGYTF
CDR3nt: TGCAGTGCTAGAGCCGAGGGAAAGGGAACCTCTGGCGACTATGGCTACACCTTC

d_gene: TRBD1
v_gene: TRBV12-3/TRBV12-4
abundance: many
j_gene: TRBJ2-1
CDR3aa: CASSTEQGRYYNEQFF
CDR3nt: TGTGCCAGCAGTACCGAACAGGGGCGCTACTACAATGAGCAGTTCTTC

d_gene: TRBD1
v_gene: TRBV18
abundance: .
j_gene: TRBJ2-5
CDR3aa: CASSPWDSQETQYF
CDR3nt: TGTGCCAGCTCACCTTGGGACAGTCAAGAGACCCAGTACTTC

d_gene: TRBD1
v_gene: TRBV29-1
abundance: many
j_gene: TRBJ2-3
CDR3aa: CIPNDRGGNTDTQYF
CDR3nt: TGCATCCCCAATGATCGAGGGGGCAACACAGATACGCAGTATTTT

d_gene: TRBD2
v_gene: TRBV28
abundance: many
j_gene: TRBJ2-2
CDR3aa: CASSCLAGVWQDTGELFF
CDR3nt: TGTGCCAGCAGTTGCCTAGCGGGAGTATGGCAGGACACCGGGGAGCTGTTTTTT

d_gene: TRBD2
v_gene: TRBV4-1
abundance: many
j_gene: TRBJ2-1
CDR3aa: CASSQDLAGKTYNEQFF
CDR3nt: TGCGCCAGCAGCCAAGATTTAGCGGGTAAGACCTACAATGAGCAGTTCTTC

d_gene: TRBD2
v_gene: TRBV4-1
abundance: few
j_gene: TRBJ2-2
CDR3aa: CASSRRSGGNTGELFF
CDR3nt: TGCGCCAGCAGCCGGCGCAGCGGGGGAAACACCGGGGAGCTGTTTTTT

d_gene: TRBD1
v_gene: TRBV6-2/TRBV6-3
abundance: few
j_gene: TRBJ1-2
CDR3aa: CASSYEHRGLAGGYTF
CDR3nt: TGTGCCAGCAGTTACGAGCACAGGGGGCTCGCCGGTGGCTACACCTTC

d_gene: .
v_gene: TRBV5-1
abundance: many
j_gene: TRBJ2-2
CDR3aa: CASSATPGGARAGELFF
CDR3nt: TGCGCCAGCAGCGCGACTCCAGGAGGAGCTAGAGCCGGGGAGCTGTTTTTT

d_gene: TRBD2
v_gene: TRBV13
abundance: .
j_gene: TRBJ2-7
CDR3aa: CASSKSGGLAGYEQYF
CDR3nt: TGTGCCAGCAGCAAATCAGGGGGACTAGCGGGATACGAGCAGTACTTC

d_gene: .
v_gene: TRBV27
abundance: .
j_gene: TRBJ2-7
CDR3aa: CASSSSTSGRPYEQYF
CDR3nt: .

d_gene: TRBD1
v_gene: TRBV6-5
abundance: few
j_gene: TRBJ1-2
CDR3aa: CASSDGQGGGYGYTF
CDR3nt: TGTGCCAGCAGTGATGGACAGGGCGGGGGTTATGGCTACACCTTC

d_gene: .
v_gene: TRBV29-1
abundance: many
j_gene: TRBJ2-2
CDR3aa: CSVEAGTGELFF
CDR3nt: TGCAGCGTTGAAGCCGGAACCGGGGAGCTGTTTTTT

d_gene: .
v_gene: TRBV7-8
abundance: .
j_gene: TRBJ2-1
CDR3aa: CASSLVATSTFVNEQFF
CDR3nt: TGTGCCAGCAGCTTAGTAGCGACTAGTACTTTCGTCAATGAGCAGTTCTTC

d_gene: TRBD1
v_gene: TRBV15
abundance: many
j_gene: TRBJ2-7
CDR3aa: CATSADRSYEQYF
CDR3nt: TGTGCCACCAGCGCGGACAGGAGTTACGAGCAGTACTTC

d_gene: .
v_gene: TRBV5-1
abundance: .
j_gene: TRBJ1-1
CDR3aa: CASSLEQVNTEAFF
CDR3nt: TGCGCCAGCAGCTTGGAGCAGGTCAACACTGAAGCTTTCTTT

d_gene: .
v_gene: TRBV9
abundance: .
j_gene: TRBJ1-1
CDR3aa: CASSVSQDGDTARGNTEAFF
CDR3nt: TGTGCCAGCAGCGTTTCACAGGACGGAGACACTGCCCGGGGGAACACTGAAGCTTTCTTT

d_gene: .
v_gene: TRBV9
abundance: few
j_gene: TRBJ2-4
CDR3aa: CASSVGGGGGIQYF
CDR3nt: TGTGCCAGCAGCGTAGGAGGGGGAGGGGGCATTCAGTACTTC

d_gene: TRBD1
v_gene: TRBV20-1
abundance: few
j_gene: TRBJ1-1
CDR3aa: CSARLIDRDNTEAFF
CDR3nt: TGCAGTGCTAGATTAATCGACAGGGATAACACTGAAGCTTTCTTT

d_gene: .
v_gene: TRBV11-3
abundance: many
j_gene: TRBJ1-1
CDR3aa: CASSPLGGGMNTEAFF
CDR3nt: TGTGCCAGCAGCCCCCTGGGAGGCGGGATGAACACTGAAGCTTTCTTT

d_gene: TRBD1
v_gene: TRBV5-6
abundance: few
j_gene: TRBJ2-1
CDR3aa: CASSSDRTYNEQFF
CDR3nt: TGTGCCAGCAGCTCGGACAGGACCTACAATGAGCAGTTCTTC

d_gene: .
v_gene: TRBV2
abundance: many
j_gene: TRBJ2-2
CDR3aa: CASSERGDLTGELFF
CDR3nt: TGTGCCAGCAGTGAGAGGGGGGACCTCACCGGGGAGCTGTTTTTT

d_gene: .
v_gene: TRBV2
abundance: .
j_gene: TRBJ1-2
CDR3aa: CTSSVGLGAPAHYGYTF
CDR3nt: TGTACCAGCAGTGTCGGGTTAGGGGCCCCAGCCCACTATGGCTACACCTTC

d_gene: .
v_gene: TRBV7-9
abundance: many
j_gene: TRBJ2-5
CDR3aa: CASSLGSLGETQYF
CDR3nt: TGTGCCAGCAGCTTAGGTTCATTGGGAGAGACCCAGTACTTC

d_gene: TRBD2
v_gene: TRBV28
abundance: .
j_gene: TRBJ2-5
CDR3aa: CASSSGRGYQETQYF
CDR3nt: TGTGCCAGCAGTTCAGGGAGGGGATATCAAGAGACCCAGTACTTC

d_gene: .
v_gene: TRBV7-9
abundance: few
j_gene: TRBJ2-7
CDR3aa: CASQEGHEQYF
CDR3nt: TGTGCCAGCCAAGAAGGGCACGAGCAGTACTTC

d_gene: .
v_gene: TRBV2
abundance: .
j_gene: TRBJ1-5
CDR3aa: CASSDPSGQPQHF
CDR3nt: TGTGCCAGCAGTGACCCCTCCGGTCAGCCCCAGCATTTT

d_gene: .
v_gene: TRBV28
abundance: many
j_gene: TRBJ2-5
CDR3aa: CASSFGTSVETQYF
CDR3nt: TGTGCCAGCAGTTTCGGGACATCCGTCGAGACCCAGTACTTC

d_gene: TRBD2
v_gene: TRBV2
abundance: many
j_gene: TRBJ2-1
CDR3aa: CASTSGSYNEQFF
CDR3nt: TGTGCCAGCACTAGCGGTTCCTACAATGAGCAGTTCTTC

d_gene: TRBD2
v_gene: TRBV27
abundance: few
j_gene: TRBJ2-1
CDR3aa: CASSLGGRAVNEQFF
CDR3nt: TGTGCCAGCAGTTTGGGCGGGAGGGCCGTCAATGAGCAGTTCTTC

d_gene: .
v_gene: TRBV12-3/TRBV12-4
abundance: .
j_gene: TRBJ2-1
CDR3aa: CASSLGVIEQFF
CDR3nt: TGTGCCAGCAGTTTAGGAGTGATCGAGCAGTTCTTC

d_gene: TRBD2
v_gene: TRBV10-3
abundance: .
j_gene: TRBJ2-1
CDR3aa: CAISGGTSGNEQFF
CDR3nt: TGTGCCATCAGTGGGGGGACTAGCGGCAATGAGCAGTTCTTC

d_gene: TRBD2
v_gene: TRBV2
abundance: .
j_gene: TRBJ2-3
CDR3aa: CASRATSGMLDTQYF
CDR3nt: TGTGCCAGCAGGGCGACTAGCGGGATGTTAGATACGCAGTATTTT

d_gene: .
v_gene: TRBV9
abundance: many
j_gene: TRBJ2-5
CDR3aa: CASSGQGETQYF
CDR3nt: TGTGCCAGCAGCGGTCAGGGGGAGACCCAGTACTTC

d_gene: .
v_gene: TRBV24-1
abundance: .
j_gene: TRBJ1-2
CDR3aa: CATSEPTDSYGYTF
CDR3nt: TGTGCCACCAGTGAGCCCACGGACAGCTATGGCTACACCTTC

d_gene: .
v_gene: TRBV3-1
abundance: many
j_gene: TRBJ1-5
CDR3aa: CASSQDGWSNQPQHF
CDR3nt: TGTGCCAGCAGCCAAGACGGATGGAGCAATCAGCCCCAGCATTTT

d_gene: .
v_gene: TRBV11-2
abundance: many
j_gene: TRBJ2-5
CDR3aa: CASSLDRRETQYF
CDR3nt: TGTGCCAGCAGCTTAGATCGCCGAGAGACCCAGTACTTC

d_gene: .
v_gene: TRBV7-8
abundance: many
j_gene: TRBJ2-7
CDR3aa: CASSFGGGFYEQYF
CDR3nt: TGTGCCAGCAGCTTTGGGGGAGGCTTCTACGAGCAGTACTTC